Sequencing of this T cell receptor beta chain was carried out in a study of neoadjuvant anti-PD-1 for oral cavity cancer. Described time point: after neoadjuvant nivolumab, at surgical resection. These oral cavity squamous cell carcinomas were HPV-negative and locally advanced. Of note for this clone: Antigen unknown.

General observations from the study: Pretreatment Treg/Th17 ratio correlated inversely with post-treatment tumor clonality.

Generated by immunoSEQ multiplex PCR, the TCRdb table keeps only in-frame clones and is missing some. This repertoire shows some 61,000 clones, about 85% found once; its top ten account for 3.4%. CDR1 and CDR2 from the germline V gene are ENHRY and SYGVKD. The CDR3 sequence is 17 residues long. V lost 0 bases and J lost 2, with 13 bases in between. The rearrangement joins TRBV10-3 to TRBJ2-2; D is possibly TRBD2 (6 bases). This TCR came from a person aged 35 to 85 with oral cavity squamous cell carcinoma. The specimen comprised PBMCs, sampled after nivolumab (anti-PD-1) treatment. The CDR3 DNA is TGTGCCATCAGTGAGTCGGCGGTAGCGGCTAACACCGGGGAGCTGTTTTTT. It yields the protein CAISESAVAANTGELFF.